This entry describes one T cell receptor (beta chain). Its specificity is not known. Amplified regions were TCR beta CDR3 sequences from RNA transcripts. In the first-round RT-PCR of the TCR CDR3, the HTBI primer set was used. MiXCR was run by TCRdb on the multiplex PCR reads, yielding one entry per CDR3 protein. The profile shows fewer than 450,000 distinct CDR3 sequences, over 12% of them singletons. The data were obtained in a study of T cells in Graves' hyperthyroidism and ophthalmopathy. Study-wide points: Ophthalmopathy stood apart from stable hyperthyroidism in a 13 V-J model. Median prediction lead before ophthalmopathy onset was 5 to 7.5 months with the model.

The sequence derives from a man aged 45-60 years with Graves' ophthalmopathy. Sequenced sample: blood.

CDR3 nucleotides: TGTGCCAGCGGTGGTCGGGCCCTTCCGGGAGAGCAGTACTTC. This codes for CASGGRALPGEQYF. V and J are TRBV11-2 and TRBJ2-7; D is perhaps TRBD2 (5 bases). The ends were cut back, 8 bases at V and 7 bases at J, with 21 bases in the middle. The length of the CDR3 is 14 residues. Germline V CDR1 and CDR2: SGHAT, FQNNGV.